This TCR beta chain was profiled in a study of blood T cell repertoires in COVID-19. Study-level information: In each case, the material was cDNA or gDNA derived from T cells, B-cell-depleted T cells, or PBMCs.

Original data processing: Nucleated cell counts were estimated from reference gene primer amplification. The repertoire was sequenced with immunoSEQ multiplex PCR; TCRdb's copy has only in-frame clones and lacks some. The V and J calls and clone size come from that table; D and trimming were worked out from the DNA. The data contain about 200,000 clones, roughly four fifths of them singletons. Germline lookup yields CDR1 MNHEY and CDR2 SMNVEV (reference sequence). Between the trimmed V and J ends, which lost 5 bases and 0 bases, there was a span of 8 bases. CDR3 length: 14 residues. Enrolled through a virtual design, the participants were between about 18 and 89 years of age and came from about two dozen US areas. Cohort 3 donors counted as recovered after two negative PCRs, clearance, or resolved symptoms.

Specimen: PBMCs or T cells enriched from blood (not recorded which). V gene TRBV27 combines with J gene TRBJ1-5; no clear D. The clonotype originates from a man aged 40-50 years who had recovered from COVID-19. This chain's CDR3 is CASSPNSSNQPQHF. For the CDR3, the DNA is TGTGCCAGCAGTCCGAACAGTAGCAATCAGCCCCAGCATTTT.